This T cell receptor beta chain stems from a study of long-term antiretroviral therapy in people with HIV. A minimum of one pre-ART and two post-ART PBMC samples existed for each donor. Version v3.0 of the immunoSEQ assay ran at survey level. Some clones are missing from TCRdb's copy, which holds only in-frame ones; the method was immunoSEQ multiplex PCR. The table shows 23,000 or so clones, with around 82% occurring only once. This clone appeared a few times. Its antigen is not identified. The study's findings and limits: Repertoires looked antigen-experienced, with only a slight naive shift after ART. The study collected blood between 2004 and 2017, possibly under older ART regimens. In samples taken after ART, diversity increased but remained below transplant donor control levels.

The sequence was obtained from a woman between 35 and 50 years old with HIV. Source: unsorted PBMCs, taken 0.5 years after starting antiretroviral therapy.

The CDR3 sequence: CASSQSERPGGDNSPLHF. The DNA for the CDR3 is TGCGCCAGCAGTCAATCGGAAAGGCCAGGGGGCGATAATTCACCCCTCCACTTT. The chain employs TRBV23-1 and TRBJ1-6; TRBD1 matches at 8 bases. TRBV23-1 has ORF status, its function being uncertain. The CDR3 extends over 18 amino acids. Trimming took 0 bases from V and 5 from J; bases not matched to a gene: 9.